The clone carrying this TCR beta chain was recorded a few times. These data belong to a study of regulatory T cells in long-lasting Graves disease. Across the study: Persistent Graves' disease required over 5 years of antithyroid drugs and positive TSH receptor antibodies.

The time point: persistent/refractory GD, antithyroid drugs over 5 years with positive TRAb. Isolated PBMC RNA provided the starting material for the TCR library. Germline lookup yields CDR1 SGHRS and CDR2 YFSETQ. The CDR3 covers 14 residues. V lost 4 bases to trimming and J lost 6 bases; unmatched junction nucleotides: 9. Both iRepertoire HTBI primers and Arm-PCR of CDR3 regions were used to build the TCR beta libraries. TCRdb re-called the multiplex PCR reads with MiXCR, one entry per CDR3 protein. The sample lists 600,000 to 800,000 distinct CDR3 sequences; approximately 29% were seen once. Sequenced material: peripheral blood mononuclear cells (PBMCs), taken when the disease was refractory, from a patient treated with antithyroid drugs. The V gene is TRBV5-1, the J gene TRBJ1-1, with 7 bases aligning to TRBD1. This sequence originates from a female donor with Graves disease. CDR3: CASSVGTANAEAFF. CDR3 DNA sequence: TGCGCCAGCAGCGTCGGGACAGCTAACGCTGAAGCTTTCTTT. The full variable domain, with the rest looked up from reference TRBV5-1 and TRBJ1-1, is KAGVTQTPRYLIKTRGQQVTLSCSPISGHRSVSWYQQTPGQGLQFLFEYFSETQRNKGNFPGRFSGRQFSNSRSEMNVSTLELGDSALYLCASSVGTANAEAFFGQGTRLTVV.